What follows describes a single T cell receptor beta chain. There are 16 residues in the CDR3. Per the germline V gene, CDR1 is SEHNR and CDR2 is FQNEAQ (reference sequence). Trimming left V 6 bases short and J 9 bases short, with 26 bases between. TCRdb's copy holds only in-frame clones and misses some; the assay was immunoSEQ multiplex PCR. The repertoire holds just under 300,000 clones, with around 84% as singletons. These data belong to a study of blood T cell repertoires in COVID-19. Overall study context: From the United States, Italy and Spain came samples of acute and convalescent COVID-19. T cells, B-cell-depleted T cells, or PBMCs supplied cDNA or gDNA.

This chain connects TRBV7-9 to TRBJ2-5, with D perhaps matching TRBD1 (6 bases). Sequenced input: peripheral blood. This clonotype originated in a man aged 65-85 years with acute or convalescent COVID-19. CDR3 in DNA: TGTGCCAGCAGATCCTTAGGGGGAAACCCAGTCGGGTCCCAGTACTTC. This encodes CASRSLGGNPVGSQYF.